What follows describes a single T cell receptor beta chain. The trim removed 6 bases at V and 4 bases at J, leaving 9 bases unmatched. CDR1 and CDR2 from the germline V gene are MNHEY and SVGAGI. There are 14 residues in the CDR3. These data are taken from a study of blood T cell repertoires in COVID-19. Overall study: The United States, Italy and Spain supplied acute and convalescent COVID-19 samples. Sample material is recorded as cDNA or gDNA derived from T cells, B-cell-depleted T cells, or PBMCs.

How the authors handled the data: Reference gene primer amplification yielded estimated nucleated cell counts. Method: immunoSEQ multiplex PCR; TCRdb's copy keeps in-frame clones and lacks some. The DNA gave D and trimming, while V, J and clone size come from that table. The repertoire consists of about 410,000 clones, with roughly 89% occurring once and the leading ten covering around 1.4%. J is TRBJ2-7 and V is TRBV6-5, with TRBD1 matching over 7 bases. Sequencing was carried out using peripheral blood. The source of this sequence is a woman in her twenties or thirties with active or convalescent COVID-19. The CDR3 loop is CASRSRQGRYEQYF. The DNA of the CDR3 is TGTGCCAGCAGATCCCGACAGGGTAGGTACGAGCAGTACTTC.